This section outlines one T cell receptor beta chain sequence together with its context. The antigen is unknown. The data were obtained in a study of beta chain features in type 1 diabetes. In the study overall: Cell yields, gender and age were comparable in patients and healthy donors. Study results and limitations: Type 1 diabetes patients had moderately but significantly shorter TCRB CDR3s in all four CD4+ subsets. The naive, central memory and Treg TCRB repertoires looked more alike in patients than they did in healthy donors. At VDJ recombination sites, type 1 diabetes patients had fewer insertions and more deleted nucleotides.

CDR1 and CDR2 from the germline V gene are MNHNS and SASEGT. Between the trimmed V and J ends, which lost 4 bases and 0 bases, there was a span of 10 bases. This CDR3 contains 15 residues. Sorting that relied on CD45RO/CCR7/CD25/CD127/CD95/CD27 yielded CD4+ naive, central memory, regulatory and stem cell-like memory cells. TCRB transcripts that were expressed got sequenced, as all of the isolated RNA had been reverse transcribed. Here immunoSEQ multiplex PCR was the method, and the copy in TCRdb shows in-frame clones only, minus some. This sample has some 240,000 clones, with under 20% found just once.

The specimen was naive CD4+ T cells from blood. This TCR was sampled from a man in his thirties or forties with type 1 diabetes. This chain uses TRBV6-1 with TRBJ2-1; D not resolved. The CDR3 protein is CASSVGISSYNEQFF. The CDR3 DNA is TGTGCCAGCAGTGTAGGAATAAGCTCCTACAATGAGCAGTTCTTC.